Many counts were recorded for the clone carrying this T cell receptor beta chain. Antigen unknown. This record belongs to a study of spatial heterogeneity in lung cancer. Study as a whole: There were consistently more beta-chain sequences detected than alpha-chain sequences. Averaged across combinations, each unique TCR and UMI pairing appeared more than ten times in raw reads, which were uncorrected. Study-level points and caveats: Blood carried ubiquitous expanded tumor TCRs more at resection than follow-up.

Time point in this sample: sample taken at primary tumor resection. Whole RNA from tumor, nontumor lung or frozen PBMC was sequenced unsorted. The donors comprised some 72 untreated early-stage non-small cell lung cancer patients. TCRdb re-analysed the 5' RACE reads in MiXCR, keeping a single row per CDR3 protein. The sample holds 95,000 or so distinct CDR3 sequences, around 10% seen once. Germline CDR1 and CDR2: WSHSY and SAAADI. Deletions cut 0 bases from V and 2 bases from J, with 13 bases between. The CDR3 sequence is 16 residues long. The clonotype was recovered from a male donor with early-stage non-small cell lung cancer. This specimen was PBMCs, taken at surgery. This rearrangement joins TRBV10-2 to TRBJ2-5; possible D gene TRBD2, 5 bases. The CDR3 region is CASSESWSPGQETQYF. Here the CDR3 DNA reads TGCGCCAGCAGTGAGTCGTGGTCCCCGGGGCAAGAGACCCAGTACTTC.